This T cell receptor beta chain comes out of a study of response to subunit inactivated influenza vaccine. Findings and caveats of the study: Authors suggested each seasonal flu vaccination may recruit only limited numbers of new T cells.

As concerns this clonotype: Its antigen remains unknown.

From the RT-PCR reads, TCRdb called clonotypes with MiXCR, one entry per CDR3 protein. The sample carries about 780,000 distinct CDR3 sequences, approximately 17% recorded once. Germline CDR1 reads SEHNR; CDR2 reads FQNEAQ (reference sequence). The CDR3 length is 17 residues. V lost 5 bases, J lost 6 bases, and 12 bases stayed unmatched. The sample was PBMCs from blood, taken 4 to 6 days after vaccination. The chain uses TRBV7-9 and TRBJ2-3; 12 bases are shared with TRBD2. The sequence came from a man aged 45-65 years who received an inactivated influenza vaccine. Written as DNA, the CDR3 is TGTGCCAGCAGCGCCAGCCCACTAGCGGGGGGAATTGATACGCAGTATTTT. It codes for CASSASPLAGGIDTQYF.